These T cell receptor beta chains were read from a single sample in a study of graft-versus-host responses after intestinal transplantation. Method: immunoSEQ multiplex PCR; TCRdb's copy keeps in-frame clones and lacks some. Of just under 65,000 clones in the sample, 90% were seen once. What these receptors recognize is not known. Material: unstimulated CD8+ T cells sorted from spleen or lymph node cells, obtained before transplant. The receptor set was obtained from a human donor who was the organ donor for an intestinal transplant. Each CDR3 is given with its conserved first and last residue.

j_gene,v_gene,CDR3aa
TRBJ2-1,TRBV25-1,CASSLPRLAGGDEQFF
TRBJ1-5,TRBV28,CASSRQGGRQPQHF
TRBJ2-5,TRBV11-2,CASSLRDRGLWETQYF
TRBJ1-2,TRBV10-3,CASRAPGTGVITYGYTF
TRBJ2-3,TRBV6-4,CASSGKDSGPDTQYF
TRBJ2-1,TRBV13,CASSQGLAGLNEQFF
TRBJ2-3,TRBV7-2,CASSYGGTDTQYF
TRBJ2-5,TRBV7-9,CASSGGVRGETQYF
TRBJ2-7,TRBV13,CASSSRGQTVAQQYF
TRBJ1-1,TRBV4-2,CASSQEGANMNTEAFF
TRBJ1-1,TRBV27,CASSTSGKAFF
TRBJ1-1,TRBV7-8,CASSLESQGNTEAFF
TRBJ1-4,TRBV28,CASSFDEKLFF
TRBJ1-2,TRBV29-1,CSVATGGKGYTF
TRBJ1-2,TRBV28,CASSSTAPTGSYGYTF
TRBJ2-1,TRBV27,CASSYQTSGVGDEQFF
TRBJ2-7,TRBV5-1,CASRGGSYEQYF
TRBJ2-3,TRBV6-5,CASSMEPISTDTQYF
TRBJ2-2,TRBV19,CASSIDWATGELFF
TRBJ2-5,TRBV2,CASSRTAYGQGGETQYF
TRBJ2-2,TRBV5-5,CASSFPEGLNTGELFF
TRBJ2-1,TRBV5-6,CASSLNRWLSFF
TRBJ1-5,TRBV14,CASSQEFEDRSNQPQHF
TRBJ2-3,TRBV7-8,CASSPYPGTGTENTQYF
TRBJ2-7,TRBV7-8,CASSLTHLGAQYF
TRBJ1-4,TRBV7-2,CASSLADTGQVNEKLFF
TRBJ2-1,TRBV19,CASSLGDRSSYNEQFF
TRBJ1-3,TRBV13,CASSFLGQDGNTIYF
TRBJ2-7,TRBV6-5,CASSYSAGAYEQYF
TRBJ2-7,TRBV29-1,CSVRAGSYEQYF
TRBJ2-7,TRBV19,CASSYETSGIYEQYF
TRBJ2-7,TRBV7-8,CASSQRAASGYQVGEQYF
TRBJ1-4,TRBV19,CASSRGLRGEKLFF
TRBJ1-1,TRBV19,CASSAQGHTEAFF
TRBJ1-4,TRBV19,CASRNRDENEKLFF
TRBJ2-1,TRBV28,CASTSVGREGKAYNEQFF
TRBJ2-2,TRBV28,CASSLGLAGSNTGELFF
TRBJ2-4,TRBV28,CASSLRGGQNIQYF
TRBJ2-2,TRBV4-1,CASGHSNTGELFF
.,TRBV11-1,CASSLGTAYEQYF
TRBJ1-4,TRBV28,CASSLVQGTNEKLFF
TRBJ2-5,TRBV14,CASSSLGPRGETQYF
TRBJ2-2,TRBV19,CASSIESGRTDTNTGELFF
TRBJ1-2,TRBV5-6,CASSLTPSNYGYTF